This is a list of T cell receptor beta chains from one sample in a study of blood T cell dynamics during melanoma immunotherapy. Generated by immunoSEQ multiplex PCR, the TCRdb table keeps only in-frame clones and is missing some. Here the sample spans fewer than 25,000 clones, 89% being singletons. The sequences come from blood, collected from a patient treated with checkpoint blockade. The receptors were sampled from a human donor with melanoma. CDR3s include the opening cysteine and the closing phenylalanine or tryptophan. Fields, in order: J gene, clone size, V gene, D gene, CDR3 DNA, CDR3 protein. D genes are given only for firm matches. Expanded clones get a size class; other rows say once, few or many, or leave the size out.

>TRBJ2-3|NA|TRBV7-2|NA
TGTGCCAGCAGCTTAATAACTGGCACAGATACGCAGTATTTT
CASSLITGTDTQYF
>TRBJ2-5|NA|TRBV15|NA
TGTGCCACCAGCAGTGGGTTTGAAGAGACCCAGTACTTC
CATSSGFEETQYF
>TRBJ2-5|NA|TRBV6-5|NA
TGTGCCAGCACCGGCGTAGCCTACGGGGAGACCCAGTACTTC
CASTGVAYGETQYF
>TRBJ2-7|once|TRBV28|NA
TGTGCCAGCACCCTTTCGGGACCCTACGAGCAGTACTTC
CASTLSGPYEQYF
>TRBJ1-6|NA|TRBV9|TRBD1
TGTGCCAGCAGCGAGGGGACAGGGTCGAATTCACCCCTCCACTTT
CASSEGTGSNSPLHF
>TRBJ2-7|NA|TRBV6-9|NA
TGTGCCAGCAGACTGCCTACCGTAGACGAGCAGTACTTC
CASRLPTVDEQYF
>TRBJ1-2|NA|TRBV5-1|TRBD1
TGCGCCAGCAGGTTAACTACCGGGACAGGGGTTAACTATGGCTACACCTTC
CASRLTTGTGVNYGYTF
>TRBJ2-3|once|TRBV7-9|TRBD2
TGTGCCAGCAGCACCCCAGGGACTAGCGGGGGACTCACAGATACGCAGTATTTT
CASSTPGTSGGLTDTQYF
>TRBJ1-5|NA|TRBV19|NA
TGTGCCAGTAGTATAGACAGGGCGAACAATCAGCCCCAGCATTTT
CASSIDRANNQPQHF
>TRBJ2-1|NA|TRBV4-1|TRBD2
TGCGCCAGCAGCTATTGGGCGGGGGGGCCGTCGAATGAGCAGTTCTTC
CASSYWAGGPSNEQFF
>TRBJ2-1|NA|TRBV30|TRBD2
TGTGCCTGGAAACTAGCGGGGGGCCCCTACAATGAGCAGTTCTTC
CAWKLAGGPYNEQFF
>TRBJ1-2|NA|TRBV11-3|NA
TGTGCCAGCACCCGAGGGGTATCAGGGTCGGAGGGCTACACCTTC
CASTRGVSGSEGYTF
>TRBJ2-7|NA|TRBV4-1|NA
TGCGCCAGCAGTCTCGTAACGGGGAGCTCCTACGAGCAGTACTTC
CASSLVTGSSYEQYF
>TRBJ1-1|once|TRBV27|NA
TGTGCCAGCAGTCCCAGCAGGGTTCGCACTGAAGCTTTCTTT
CASSPSRVRTEAFF
>TRBJ2-3|NA|TRBV30|NA
TGTGCCTGGAGTGTACTGGGAGATACGCAGTATTTT
CAWSVLGDTQYF
>TRBJ1-1|NA|TRBV2|NA
TGTGCCAGCAGTGAAGCGCTCGGTGCCGTTACCAAAACTGAAGCTTTCTTT
CASSEALGAVTKTEAFF
>TRBJ2-5|NA|TRBV2|NA
TGTGCCAGCAGCAGAGGGAACGGGGGCATCCAAGAGACCCAGTACTTC
CASSRGNGGIQETQYF
>TRBJ2-7|NA|TRBV29-1|NA
TGCAGCGGACAGGTCTCCTCCTACGAGCAGTACTTC
CSGQVSSYEQYF
>TRBJ2-7|NA|TRBV4-1|NA
TGCGCCAGCAGCCAACATTGGACAGTCCTTAGGAACGAGCAGTACTTC
CASSQHWTVLRNEQYF
>TRBJ2-3|NA|TRBV5-6|TRBD2
TGTGCCAGCAGCCCCGTCACTAGCGCGAGCACAGATACGCAGTATTTT
CASSPVTSASTDTQYF
>TRBJ1-2|few|TRBV19|NA
TGTGCCAGTAGTCTGCCAAACCAGGGGAACTATGGCTACACCTTC
CASSLPNQGNYGYTF
>TRBJ2-2|NA|TRBV5-4|NA
TGTGTCCTCAACAGCTTTCCCACCGGGGAGCTGTTTTTT
CVLNSFPTGELFF
>TRBJ1-5|NA|TRBV29-1|NA
TGCAGCGTTGATTCCGGGAATCAGCCCCAGCATTTT
CSVDSGNQPQHF
>TRBJ1-1|NA|TRBV6-1|NA
TGTGCCAGCAGTGACCGTCCCGGGACAAAGAACACTGAAGCTTTCTTT
CASSDRPGTKNTEAFF
>TRBJ1-2|once|TRBV6-1|NA
TGTGCCAGCAGGCGTAGGTCCTACTATGGCTACACCTTC
CASRRRSYYGYTF
>TRBJ2-7|few|TRBV5-4|NA
TGTGCCAGCAGCTTTCTAGGAGACGAGCAGTACTTC
CASSFLGDEQYF
>TRBJ2-7|NA|TRBV11-3|TRBD2
TGTGCCAGCAGGGGAAAACGCCGACTAGCGGGAGGGGACTACGAGCAGTACTTC
CASRGKRRLAGGDYEQYF
>TRBJ2-7|NA|TRBV14|TRBD2
TGTGCCAGCAGCCAAAGGGCCTTACTAGCGGATAGCTCCTACGAGCAGTACTTC
CASSQRALLADSSYEQYF
>TRBJ2-3|NA|TRBV6-6|NA
TGTGCCAGCAGTTACTCTGATAGCCGGACAGATACGCAGTATTTT
CASSYSDSRTDTQYF
>TRBJ2-3|NA|TRBV4-1|NA
TGCGCCAGCAGCCAAGATTGGGGCGGGAACGTTGGTACGCAGTATTTT
CASSQDWGGNVGTQYF
>TRBJ1-6|NA|TRBV7-3|TRBD1
TGTGCCAGCAGCTTACGGCAGGGGGGTTCACCCCTCCACTTT
CASSLRQGGSPLHF
>TRBJ2-3|once|TRBV27|TRBD2
TGTGCCAGCAGTCCTATAACGGGGGGGCCGACAGATACGCAGTATTTT
CASSPITGGPTDTQYF
>TRBJ2-4|NA|TRBV2|NA
TGTGCCAGCAGTGAATCGGGAACCAAAAACATTCAGTACTTC
CASSESGTKNIQYF
>TRBJ1-4|NA|TRBV4-1|NA
TGCGCCAGCAGCCAAGGAATCGGGTTTTCTAATGAAAAACTGTTTTTT
CASSQGIGFSNEKLFF
>TRBJ1-1|NA|TRBV5-1|NA
TGCGCCAGCAGCTCTGGACAGATGAACACTGAAGCTTTCTTT
CASSSGQMNTEAFF
>TRBJ2-5|NA|TRBV5-1|NA
TGCGCCAGCAGCTTGGCTGTCAGTCAAGAGACCCAGTACTTC
CASSLAVSQETQYF
>TRBJ2-1|NA|TRBV12-5|NA
TGTGCTAGTGGTTTGGTCGTAGCGGTTGGGGGTGAGCAGTTCTTC
CASGLVVAVGGEQFF
>TRBJ2-7|NA|TRBV2|NA
TGTGCCAGCAGATCTTTGGTTGAGGTAAACGAGCAGTACTTC
CASRSLVEVNEQYF
>TRBJ2-7|NA|TRBV5-4|TRBD1
TGTGCCAGCAGCTTCGAGGACAGGGGAGTCTACGAGCAGTACTTC
CASSFEDRGVYEQYF
>TRBJ2-1|NA|TRBV11-2|NA
TGTGCCAGCACGGCGGCCCTCTCCTACAATGAGCAGTTCTTC
CASTAALSYNEQFF
>TRBJ1-5|NA|TRBV5-1|NA
TGCGCCAGCAGCTTGGATGGTCAGCCCCAGCATTTT
CASSLDGQPQHF
>TRBJ2-1|NA|TRBV7-2|TRBD2
TGTGCCAGCAGCCCACGGACTAGCAATGAGCAGTTCTTC
CASSPRTSNEQFF
>TRBJ2-7|NA|TRBV25-1|NA
TGTGCCAGCCTCATAGCGGCCACCTACGAGCAGTACTTC
CASLIAATYEQYF
>TRBJ1-4|NA|TRBV11-2|NA
TGTGCCAGCAGCCCACGACCCCGGGGGGCAACTAATGAAAAACTGTTTTTT
CASSPRPRGATNEKLFF
>TRBJ2-3|NA|TRBV5-5|NA
TGTGCCAGCAGCGAGGACCGGGACTCGACAGCCGGTACGCAGTATTTT
CASSEDRDSTAGTQYF
>TRBJ2-2|NA|TRBV11-3|TRBD2
TGTGCCAGCAGTTTCCGGACTAGTGGCACCGGGGAGCTGTTTTTT
CASSFRTSGTGELFF
>TRBJ1-1|NA|TRBV19|TRBD1
TGTGCCAGTAGTAAAGGACAGGGGGCCGGTGAAGCTTTCTTT
CASSKGQGAGEAFF
>TRBJ1-2|NA|TRBV13|TRBD1
TGTGCCAGCAGCCTCGGACAGGGAGGATATGGCTACACCTTC
CASSLGQGGYGYTF
>TRBJ2-7|NA|TRBV19|TRBD1
TGTGCCAGTAGTAGTGGGACAGAACCTTACGAGCAGTACTTC
CASSSGTEPYEQYF
>TRBJ2-5|NA|TRBV27|NA
TGTGCCAGCAGCCTTATCCCCCTCAGGGGTGAGCAGTACTTC
CASSLIPLRGEQYF